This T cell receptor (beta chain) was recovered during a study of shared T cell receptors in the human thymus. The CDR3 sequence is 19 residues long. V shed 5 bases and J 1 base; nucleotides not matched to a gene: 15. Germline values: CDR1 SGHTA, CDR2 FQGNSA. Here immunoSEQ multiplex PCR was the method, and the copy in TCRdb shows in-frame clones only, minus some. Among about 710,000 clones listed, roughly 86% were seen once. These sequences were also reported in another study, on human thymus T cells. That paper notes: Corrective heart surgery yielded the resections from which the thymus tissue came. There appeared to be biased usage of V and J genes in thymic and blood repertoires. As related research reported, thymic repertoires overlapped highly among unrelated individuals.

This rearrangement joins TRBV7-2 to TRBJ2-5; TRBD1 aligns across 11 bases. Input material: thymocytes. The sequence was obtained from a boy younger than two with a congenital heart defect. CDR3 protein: CASSERTGGVGAFQETQYF. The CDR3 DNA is TGTGCCAGCAGCGAACGGACAGGGGGCGTGGGGGCTTTCCAAGAGACCCAGTACTTC.